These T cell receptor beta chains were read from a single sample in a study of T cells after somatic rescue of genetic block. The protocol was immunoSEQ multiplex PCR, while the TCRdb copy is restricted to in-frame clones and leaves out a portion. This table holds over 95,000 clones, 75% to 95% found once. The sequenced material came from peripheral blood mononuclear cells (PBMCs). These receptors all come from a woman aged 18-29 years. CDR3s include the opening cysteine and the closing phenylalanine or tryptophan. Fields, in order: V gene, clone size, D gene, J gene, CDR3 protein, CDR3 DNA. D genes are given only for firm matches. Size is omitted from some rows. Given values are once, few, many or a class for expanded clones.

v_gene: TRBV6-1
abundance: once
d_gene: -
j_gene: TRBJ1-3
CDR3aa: CASTPDWLGGNTIYF
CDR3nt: TGTGCCAGCACGCCGGACTGGCTCGGTGGAAACACCATATATTTT

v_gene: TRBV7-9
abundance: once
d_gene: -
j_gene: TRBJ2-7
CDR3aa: CASSLGGAMDEQYF
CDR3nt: TGTGCCAGCAGCTTAGGTGGGGCGATGGACGAGCAGTACTTC

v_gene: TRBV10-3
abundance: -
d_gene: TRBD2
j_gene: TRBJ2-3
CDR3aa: CAISGGGGAPAGDTQYF
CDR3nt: TGTGCCATCAGTGGAGGCGGGGGGGCCCCGGCCGGAGATACGCAGTATTTT

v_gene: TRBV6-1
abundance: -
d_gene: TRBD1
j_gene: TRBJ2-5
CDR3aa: CASSAYLTGGETQYF
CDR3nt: TGTGCCAGCAGTGCGTACCTCACAGGGGGAGAGACCCAGTACTTC

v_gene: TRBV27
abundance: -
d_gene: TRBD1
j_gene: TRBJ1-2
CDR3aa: CASSRGTGYGYTF
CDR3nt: TGTGCCAGCAGCCGCGGGACAGGATATGGCTACACCTTC

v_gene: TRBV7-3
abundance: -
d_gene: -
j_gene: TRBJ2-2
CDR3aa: CASSPYYTGELFF
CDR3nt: TGTGCCAGCAGCCCCTACTACACCGGGGAGCTGTTTTTT

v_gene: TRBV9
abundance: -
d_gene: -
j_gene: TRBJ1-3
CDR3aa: CASSSAGPGNTIYF
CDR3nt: TGTGCCAGCAGCTCCGCGGGACCTGGAAACACCATATATTTT

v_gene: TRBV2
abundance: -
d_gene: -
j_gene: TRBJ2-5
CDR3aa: CASRGLSGETQYF
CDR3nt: TGTGCCAGCAGGGGTCTTTCGGGGGAGACCCAGTACTTC

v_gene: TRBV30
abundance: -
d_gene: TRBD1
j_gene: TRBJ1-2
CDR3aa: CAWSGTGEGYTF
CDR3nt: TGTGCCTGGAGTGGGACAGGGGAAGGCTACACCTTC

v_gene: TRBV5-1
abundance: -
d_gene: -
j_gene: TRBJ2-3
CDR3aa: CASSLDTGSTDTQYF
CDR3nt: TGCGCCAGCAGCTTGGACACAGGGAGCACAGATACGCAGTATTTT

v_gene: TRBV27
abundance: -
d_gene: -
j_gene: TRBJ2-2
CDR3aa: CASSPYTVNTGELFF
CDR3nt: TGTGCCAGCAGTCCCTACACGGTGAACACCGGGGAGCTGTTTTTT

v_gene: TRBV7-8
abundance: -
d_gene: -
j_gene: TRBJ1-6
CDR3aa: CASSLSGGNSYNSPLHF
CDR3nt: TGTGCCAGCAGCCTCTCTGGGGGAAACTCCTATAATTCACCCCTCCACTTT